This TCR beta chain was documented in a study of blood T cells in healthy people across ages. Study results and caveats: Whereas aged donors had fewer naive CD4+ cells, long-lived donors had more of them and higher diversity. Total diversity from one million sequenced T cells was likely underestimated.

The authors ran a second PCR of about 6 to 12 cycles using a sample-barcoded 5' primer and a J-beta primer mix. Using its own MiXCR run on the 5' RACE reads, TCRdb lists one record per CDR3 protein. The data show over 550,000 distinct CDR3 sequences, with 25% to 35% seen just once and approximately 15% held by the top ten. Turning to this clonotype: What it binds is not known.

V lost 5 bases, J lost 3 bases, and 6 bases stayed unmatched. Looked up from germline, CDR1 is PRHDT and CDR2 is FYEKMQ (reference sequence). The CDR3 totals 15 residues. The chain combines TRBV13 with TRBJ1-1, with 10 bases matching TRBD1. The sequencing input was blood. This receptor was taken from a woman of 80 years or more in good health. CDR3 in amino acids: CASSPGQGSDTEAFF. CDR3 nucleotides: TGTGCCAGCAGCCCGGGACAGGGGTCGGACACTGAAGCTTTCTTT.